The 12 T cell receptor beta chains below were found in one sample sequenced in a study of blood T cell repertoires in COVID-19. The method was immunoSEQ multiplex PCR; TCRdb's version includes in-frame clones alone and lacks a portion of them. Of 350,000 to 450,000 clones listed, roughly 86% are singletons. Sequenced: PBMCs or T cells enriched from blood (not recorded which). The source is a woman under 40 who had recovered from COVID-19.

The chain links TRBV4-1 to TRBJ1-1, with D possibly TRBD1 on 5 matching bases. Germline V CDR1 and CDR2: MGHRA, YSYEKL. This CDR3 comprises 15 residues. With 2 bases removed from V and 5 bases from J, the gap between germline ends came to 15 bases. The CDR3 DNA is TGCGCCAGCAGCCAACTTGGGGAGGGGATTACTGAAGCTTTCTTT. Translating gives CASSQLGEGITEAFF.

The chain combines TRBV7-3 with TRBJ2-5; 8 nucleotides match TRBD2. Germline V CDR1 and CDR2: SGHTA, FQGTGA. CDR3 length: 16 amino acids. The ends lost 3 bases at V and 5 bases at J; junction bases unmatched: 11. CDR3 residues: CASSFFAGGGEETQYF. DNA for the CDR3: TGTGCCAGCAGCTTCTTCGCGGGAGGAGGAGAGGAGACCCAGTACTTC.

The genes are TRBV28 and TRBJ2-7; 8 bases are a match to TRBD1. This CDR3 is 17 amino acids long. J lost 0 bases, V lost 6 bases, and 13 bases had no gene match. Germline lookup yields CDR1 MDHEN and CDR2 SYDVKM. This CDR3 reads CASRTPQWTGTSYEQYF. CDR3 bases: TGTGCCAGCAGGACTCCCCAATGGACAGGGACCTCCTACGAGCAGTACTTC.

The chain employs TRBV27 and TRBJ2-3; D is ambiguous. CDR3 size: 16 residues. The germline V gene has CDR1 MNHEY and CDR2 SMNVEV (reference sequence). V lost 3 bases and J 0 bases, leaving 13 bases between the germline ends. CDR3 in DNA: TGTGCCAGCAGTTTTAACAAAGTTTCTAGCACAGATACGCAGTATTTT. It yields the protein CASSFNKVSSTDTQYF.

The genes are TRBV7-9 and TRBJ2-7; unclear D gene. The CDR3 totals 14 residues. V lost 6 bases, J lost 2 bases, and 14 bases lay in between. Germline V gives CDR1 SEHNR, CDR2 FQNEAQ (reference sequence). CDR3 protein: CASRIDTAPYEQYF. CDR3 DNA: TGTGCCAGCAGAATAGACACCGCTCCCTACGAGCAGTACTTC.

The genes are TRBV6-5 and TRBJ2-7; 8 positions agree with TRBD1. CDR3 size: 14 residues. Per the germline V gene, CDR1 is MNHEY and CDR2 is SVGAGI. Trimming cost V 6 bases and J 1 base; bases outside gene matches: 5. The CDR3 region has the DNA TGTGCCAGCAGCCGGACAGGGTTGTCCTACGAGCAGTACTTC. Residues: CASSRTGLSYEQYF.

Written as DNA, the CDR3 is TGTGCCAGCACCATAGCCAGGGGCTCGAACACCGGGGAGCTGTTTTTT. Translation gives CASTIARGSNTGELFF. This chain joins TRBV7-9 and TRBJ2-2; maybe TRBD1 (6 bases). CDR3 length: 16 residues. CDR1 is SEHNR and CDR2 is FQNEAQ in the germline V gene (reference sequence). The V end was cut by 7 bases, the J end by 0 bases, with 15 bases between.

In its sample, this clone was seen once. The rearrangement uses TRBV10-3 and TRBJ1-1; D gene uncertain. CDR1 and CDR2 (germline): ENHRY, SYGVKD. Trimming removed 0 bases at V and 5 bases at J, with 7 bases between. The CDR3 runs to 13 residues. The CDR3: CAISESPGTEAFF. CDR3 nucleotide sequence: TGTGCCATCAGTGAGTCCCCGGGGACTGAAGCTTTCTTT.

V is TRBV5-1 and J is TRBJ1-1; 9 nucleotides align to TRBD1. CDR3 length: 15 residues. Germline CDR1 and CDR2: SGHRS and YFSETQ. V lost 0 bases, J lost 4 bases, and 4 bases stayed unmatched. DNA for the CDR3: TGCGCCAGCAGCTTGGAAGGACAGGGGATCACTGAAGCTTTCTTT. Its protein is CASSLEGQGITEAFF.

The chain uses TRBV4-2 and TRBJ2-7, with TRBD2 matching 8 bases. The CDR3 is made up of 18 amino acids. The V and J ends lost 0 bases and 3 bases, in that order; junction bases with no gene match: 13. Germline V CDR1 and CDR2: LGHNA, YNFKEQ. The CDR3 DNA follows: TGTGCCAGCAGCCAAGAGAATCTGGCGGGGGGCCTCTTCTACGAGCAGTACTTC. It codes for CASSQENLAGGLFYEQYF.

The chain couples TRBV20-1 to TRBJ2-3, with TRBD1 as a possible D gene (5 bases). Trimming left V 3 bases short and J 0 bases short, with 13 bases between. The CDR3 is made up of 15 amino acids. Germline CDR1 reads DFQATT; CDR2 reads SNEGSKA (reference sequence). The CDR3 coding sequence is TGCAGTGCTAGTAGGCCAGGGTCTAGCACAGATACGCAGTATTTT. Translated: CSASRPGSSTDTQYF.

The V gene is TRBV12-5, the J gene TRBJ1-4; no definite D call. The CDR3 sequence is 14 residues long. Germline CDR1 is LGHNT and CDR2 is FRNRAP. V lost 5 bases and J lost 6, with 13 bases in between. This chain's CDR3 is CASGRVGRDEKLFF. The CDR3 DNA reads as TGTGCTAGTGGTCGAGTAGGGAGGGATGAAAAACTGTTTTTT.